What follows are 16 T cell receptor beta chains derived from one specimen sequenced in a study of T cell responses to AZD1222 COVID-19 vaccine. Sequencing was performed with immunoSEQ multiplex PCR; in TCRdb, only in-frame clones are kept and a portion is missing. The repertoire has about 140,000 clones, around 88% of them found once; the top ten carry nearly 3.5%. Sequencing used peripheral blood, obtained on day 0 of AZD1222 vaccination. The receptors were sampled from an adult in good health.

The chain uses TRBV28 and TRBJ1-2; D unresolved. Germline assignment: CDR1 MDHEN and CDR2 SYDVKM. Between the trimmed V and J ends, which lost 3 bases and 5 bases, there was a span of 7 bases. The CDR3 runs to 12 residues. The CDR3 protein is CASSLALYGYTF. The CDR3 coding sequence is TGTGCCAGCAGTTTGGCCCTTTATGGCTACACCTTC.

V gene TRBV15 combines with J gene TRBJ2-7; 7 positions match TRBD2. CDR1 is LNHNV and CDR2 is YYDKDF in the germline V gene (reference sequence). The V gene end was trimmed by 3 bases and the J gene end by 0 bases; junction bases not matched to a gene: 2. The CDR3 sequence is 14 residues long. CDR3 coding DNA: TGTGCCACCAGCAGGGGGGGGTCCTCCTACGAGCAGTACTTC. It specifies CATSRGGSSYEQYF. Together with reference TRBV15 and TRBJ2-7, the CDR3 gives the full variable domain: DAMVIQNPRYQVTQFGKPVTLSCSQTLNHNVMYWYQQKSSQAPKLLFHYYDKDFNNEADTPDNFQSRRPNTSFCFLDIRSPGLGDTAMYLCATSRGGSSYEQYFGPGTRLTVT.

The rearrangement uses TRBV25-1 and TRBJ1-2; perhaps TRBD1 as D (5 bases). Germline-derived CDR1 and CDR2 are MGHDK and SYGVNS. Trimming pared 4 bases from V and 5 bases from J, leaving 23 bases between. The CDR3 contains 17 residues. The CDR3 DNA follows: TGTGCCAGCAGTGGCCCATTTGGACTCCTAGCAGGGTATGGCTACACCTTC. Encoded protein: CASSGPFGLLAGYGYTF.

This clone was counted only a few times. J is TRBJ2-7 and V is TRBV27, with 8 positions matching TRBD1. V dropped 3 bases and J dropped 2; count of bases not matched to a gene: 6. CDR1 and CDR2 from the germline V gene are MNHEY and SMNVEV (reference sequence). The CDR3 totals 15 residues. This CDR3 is CASSFGDRRTYEQYF. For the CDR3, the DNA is TGTGCCAGCAGTTTCGGGGACAGGCGGACCTACGAGCAGTACTTC.

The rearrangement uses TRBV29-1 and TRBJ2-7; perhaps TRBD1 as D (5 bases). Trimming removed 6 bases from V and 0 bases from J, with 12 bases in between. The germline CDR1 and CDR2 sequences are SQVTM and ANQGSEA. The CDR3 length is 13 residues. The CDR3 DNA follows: TGCAGCGTGGTTACAGGAACCTCCTACGAGCAGTACTTC. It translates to CSVVTGTSYEQYF.

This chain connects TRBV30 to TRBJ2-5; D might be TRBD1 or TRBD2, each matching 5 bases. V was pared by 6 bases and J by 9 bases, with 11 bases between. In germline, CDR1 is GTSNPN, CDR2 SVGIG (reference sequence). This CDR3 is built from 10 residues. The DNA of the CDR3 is TGTGCCTGCCGGGACCTCCCCCAGTACTTC. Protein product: CACRDLPQYF.

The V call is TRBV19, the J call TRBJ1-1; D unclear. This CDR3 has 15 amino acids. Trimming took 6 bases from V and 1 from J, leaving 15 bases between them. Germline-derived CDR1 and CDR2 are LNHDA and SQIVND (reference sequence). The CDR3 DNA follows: TGTGCCAGTAGCCTGTCCGGACCCACGAACACTGAAGCTTTCTTT. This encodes CASSLSGPTNTEAFF.

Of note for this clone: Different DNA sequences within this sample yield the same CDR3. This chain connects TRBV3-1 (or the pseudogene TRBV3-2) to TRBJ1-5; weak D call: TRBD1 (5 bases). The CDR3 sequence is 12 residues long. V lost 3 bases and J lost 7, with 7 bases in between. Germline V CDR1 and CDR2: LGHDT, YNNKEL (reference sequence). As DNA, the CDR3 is TGTGCCAGCAGCCAGGGGGAGCAGCCCCAGCATTTT. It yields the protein CASSQGEQPQHF.

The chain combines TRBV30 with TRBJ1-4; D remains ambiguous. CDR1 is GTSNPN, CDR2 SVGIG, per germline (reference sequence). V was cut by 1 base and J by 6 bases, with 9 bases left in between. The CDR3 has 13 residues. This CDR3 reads CAWSGGWDEKLFF. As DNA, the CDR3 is TGTGCCTGGAGTGGGGGTTGGGATGAAAAACTGTTTTTT.

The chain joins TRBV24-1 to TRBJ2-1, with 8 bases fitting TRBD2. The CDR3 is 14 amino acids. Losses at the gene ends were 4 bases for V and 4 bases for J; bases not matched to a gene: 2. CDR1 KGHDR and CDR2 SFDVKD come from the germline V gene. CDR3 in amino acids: CATSDRGGYNEQFF. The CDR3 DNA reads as TGTGCCACCAGTGACCGGGGGGGGTACAATGAGCAGTTCTTC.

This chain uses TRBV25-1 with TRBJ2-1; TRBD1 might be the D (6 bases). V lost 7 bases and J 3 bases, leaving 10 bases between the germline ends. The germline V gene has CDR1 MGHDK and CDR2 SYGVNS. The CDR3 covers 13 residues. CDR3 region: CASTRDNYNEQFF. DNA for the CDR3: TGTGCCAGCACCCGGGACAACTACAATGAGCAGTTCTTC.

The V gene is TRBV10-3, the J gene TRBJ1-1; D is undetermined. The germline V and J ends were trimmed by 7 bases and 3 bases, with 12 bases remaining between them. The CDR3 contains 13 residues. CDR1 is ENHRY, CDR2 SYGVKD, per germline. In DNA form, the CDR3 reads TGTGCCATCAACGGGGTTAGGGACACTGAAGCTTTCTTT. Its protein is CAINGVRDTEAFF.

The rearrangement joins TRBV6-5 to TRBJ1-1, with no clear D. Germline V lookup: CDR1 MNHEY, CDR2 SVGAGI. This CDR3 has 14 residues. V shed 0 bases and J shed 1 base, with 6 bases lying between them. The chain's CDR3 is CASSYSGKNTEAFF. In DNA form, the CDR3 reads TGTGCCAGCAGTTACTCGGGAAAGAACACTGAAGCTTTCTTT.

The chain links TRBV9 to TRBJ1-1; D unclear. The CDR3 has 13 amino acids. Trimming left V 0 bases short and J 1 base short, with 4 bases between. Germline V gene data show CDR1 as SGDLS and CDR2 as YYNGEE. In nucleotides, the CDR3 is TGTGCCAGCAGCGTAGCCAGGAACACTGAAGCTTTCTTT. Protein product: CASSVARNTEAFF.

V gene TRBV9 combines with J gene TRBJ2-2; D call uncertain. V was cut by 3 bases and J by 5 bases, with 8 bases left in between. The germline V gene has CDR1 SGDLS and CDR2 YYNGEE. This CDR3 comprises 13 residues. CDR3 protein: CASSEKTTGELFF. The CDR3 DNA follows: TGTGCCAGCAGCGAGAAAACTACCGGGGAGCTGTTTTTT.

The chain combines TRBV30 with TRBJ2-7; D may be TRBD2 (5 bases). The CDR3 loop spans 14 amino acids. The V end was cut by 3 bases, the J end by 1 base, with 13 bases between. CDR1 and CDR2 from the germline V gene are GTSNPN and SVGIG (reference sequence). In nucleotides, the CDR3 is TGTGCCTGGAGCCCCGGGATAGGGTCCTACGAGCAGTACTTC. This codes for CAWSPGIGSYEQYF.